This T cell receptor beta chain is drawn from a study of T cells after yellow fever vaccination. About the study: Researchers used SMART-Seq v4 Ultra Low Input to prepare fractions that had low cell numbers. Overall study results and limits: The appearance of a small share of clonotypes in both CD4 and CD8 compartments was observed. Post-booster repertoires again held most primary-vaccination clones (about 95% CD4, around 90% CD8).

Germline trimming cut 5 bases from V and 0 bases from J; bases unmatched to any gene: 6. The CDR3 extends over 16 amino acids. Germline V CDR1 and CDR2: SGHVS, FNYEAQ. This clonotype was detected ten times or more. What it binds is unknown. 5'RACE template switching produced TCR cDNA carrying a universal primer site and UMIs. TCRdb re-called the 5' RACE reads through MiXCR, storing one row per CDR3 protein. The table includes around 300,000 distinct CDR3 sequences, around 13% detected once. The source is a man aged 25 to 45 who received the YFV17D yellow fever vaccine. The material was CD4+ T cells sorted from PBMCs, obtained 45 days after the yellow fever booster vaccination. The chain combines TRBV7-6 with TRBJ2-1; 8 bases align to TRBD2. CDR3 residues: CASSPTGTSSYNEQFF. Here the CDR3 DNA reads TGTGCCAGCAGCCCAACCGGGACTAGCTCCTACAATGAGCAGTTCTTC. The entire variable domain, with the rest obtained from reference TRBV7-6 and TRBJ2-1, is as follows: GAGVSQSPRYKVTKRGQDVALRCDPISGHVSLYWYRQALGQGPEFLTYFNYEAQQDKSGLPNDRFSAERPEGSISTLTIQRTEQRDSAMYRCASSPTGTSSYNEQFFGPGTRLTVL.